These T cell receptor beta chains were read from a single sample in a study of long-term antiretroviral therapy in people with HIV. The method was immunoSEQ multiplex PCR; TCRdb's version includes in-frame clones alone and lacks a portion of them. The repertoire holds fewer than 20,000 clones, about 80% seen once, with roughly 15% in the top ten. Sequenced material: unsorted PBMCs, taken 1.5 years before starting antiretroviral therapy. Receptors originate from a woman aged 45-59 years with HIV. CDR3s include the opening cysteine and the closing phenylalanine or tryptophan. D genes are given only for firm matches. Clone size appears in some rows only: once, few, many, or a class for an expanded clone.

clone_size j_call d_call v_call cdr3_aa cdr3_nt
- TRBJ2-1 - TRBV12-5 CASGPGTPGNDEQFF TGTGCTAGTGGTCCTGGGACCCCAGGGAACGATGAGCAGTTCTTC
- TRBJ1-2 TRBD1 TRBV12-5 CASGPDRNYGYTF TGTGCTAGTGGGCCGGACAGGAACTATGGCTACACCTTC
- TRBJ1-4 - TRBV6-6 CASSYRENEKLFF TGTGCCAGCAGTTACCGGGAGAATGAAAAACTGTTTTTT
- TRBJ1-6 - TRBV18 CASSRGSRSYNSPLHF TGTGCCAGCTCACGGGGATCCCGCTCCTATAATTCACCCCTCCACTTT
- TRBJ2-3 TRBD1 TRBV5-6 CASQTPGVGQGDTQYF TGTGCCAGCCAGACCCCGGGGGTAGGACAGGGAGATACGCAGTATTTT
- TRBJ1-1 - TRBV5-1 CASRIRGTDLNTEAFF TGCGCCAGCAGGATCAGAGGGACGGACTTGAACACTGAAGCTTTCTTT
few TRBJ2-2 TRBD2 TRBV7-3 CASSLAGGITGELFF TGTGCCAGCAGCTTAGCGGGGGGCATAACCGGGGAGCTGTTTTTT
- TRBJ2-2 - TRBV5-1 CATRQGMNTGELFF TGCGCCACCAGGCAGGGGATGAACACCGGGGAGCTGTTTTTT
- TRBJ2-5 TRBD2 TRBV7-2 CASSLDASGVQETQYF TGTGCCAGCAGCTTAGACGCTAGCGGGGTCCAAGAGACCCAGTACTTC
few TRBJ2-5 - TRBV2 CASSEAGETQYF TGTGCCAGCAGTGAAGCGGGAGAGACCCAGTACTTC
- TRBJ1-1 - TRBV9 CASSVDPGSEAFF TGTGCCAGCAGCGTAGATCCAGGGAGTGAAGCTTTCTTT
once TRBJ2-1 - TRBV7-3 CASSPVGRSSYNEQFF TGTGCCAGCAGCCCCGTCGGGCGGAGCTCCTACAATGAGCAGTTCTTC